Reported below is one T cell receptor beta chain. Its antigen is unidentified. Trimming pared 7 bases from V and 6 bases from J, leaving 10 bases between. Germline CDR1 reads MNHNS; CDR2 reads SASEGT. The CDR3 length is 11 residues. These data belong to a study of OX40 agonist ivuxolimab in advanced cancers. Whole-study context: Ivuxolimab, an agonistic anti-OX40 (CD134) antibody, was given to patients.

The assay was immunoSEQ multiplex PCR, and TCRdb's table has in-frame clones only and misses some. The repertoire holds under 40,000 clones, with over 60% as singletons. Study-level points and caveats: The mean number of expanded clones was higher in CD8+ T cells than in CD4+.

The rearrangement joins TRBV6-1 to TRBJ2-7, with D possibly TRBD1 on 5 matching bases. This clonotype originated in an adult with an advanced solid tumor such as melanoma, head and neck, liver or kidney cancer. This specimen was CD4+ or CD8+ T cells sorted from blood, taken in a trial of the OX40 agonist ivuxolimab. CDR3 in amino acids: CASTLQAEQYF. The CDR3, as DNA: TGTGCCAGCACCCTACAGGCCGAGCAGTACTTC.